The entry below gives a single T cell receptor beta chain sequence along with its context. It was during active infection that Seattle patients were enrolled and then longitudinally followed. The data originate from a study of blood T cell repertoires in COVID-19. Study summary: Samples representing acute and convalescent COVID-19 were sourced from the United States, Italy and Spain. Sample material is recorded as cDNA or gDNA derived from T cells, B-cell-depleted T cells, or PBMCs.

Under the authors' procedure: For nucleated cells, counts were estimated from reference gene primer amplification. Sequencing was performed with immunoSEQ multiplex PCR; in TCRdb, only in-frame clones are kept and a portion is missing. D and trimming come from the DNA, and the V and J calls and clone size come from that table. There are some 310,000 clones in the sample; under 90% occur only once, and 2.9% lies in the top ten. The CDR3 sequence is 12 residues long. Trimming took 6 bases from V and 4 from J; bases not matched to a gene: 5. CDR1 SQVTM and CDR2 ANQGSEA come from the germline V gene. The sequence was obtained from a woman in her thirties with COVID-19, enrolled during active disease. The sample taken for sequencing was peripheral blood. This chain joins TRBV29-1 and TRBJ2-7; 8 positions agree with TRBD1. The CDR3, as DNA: TGCAGCGTCGACCAGGGGGCGTACGAGCAGTACTTC. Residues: CSVDQGAYEQYF.